These 26 T cell receptor beta chains originate from one sample sequenced in a study of long-term antiretroviral therapy in people with HIV (dated by TCRdb to the early 2020s). The immunoSEQ hsTCRB v3.0 assay was used at survey level resolution for TRB variable region sequencing. TCRdb obtained this table from immuneACCESS and retained in-frame rearrangements with V and J assigned. These tables miss some clones; where compared with another copy, unresolved V genes account for less than half of the shortfall, and the remainder is unexplained. The table for this sample lists 39,000 or so clones; approximately 80% of them were counted only once. Clones ranked in the top ten supply 6% to 7% of the sample. This sample comprised unsorted PBMCs, obtained 0.6 years after starting antiretroviral therapy. Every receptor here comes from a man younger than 30 with HIV.

This clone has just one count. The gene calls are TRBV14 and TRBJ1-1; 7 bases are a match to TRBD1. CDR3 size: 13 residues. The junction had 4 bases not matched to a gene; V was cut back by 5 bases and J by 4 bases. CDR1 is SGHDN, CDR2 FVKESK, per germline. The CDR3 is CASSYRGSTEAFF. As DNA, the CDR3 is TGTGCCAGCAGCTACAGGGGAAGCACTGAAGCTTTCTTT.

V usage is TRBV20-1 and J usage is TRBJ1-2; D is unclear. Looked up from germline, CDR1 is DFQATT and CDR2 is SNEGSKA (reference sequence). There are 10 residues in the CDR3. The V end lost 0 bases, the J end lost 8 bases, and 4 bases lay between the germline ends. The CDR3 bases are TGCAGTGCTAGAGATCAGGGCTACACCTTC. It specifies CSARDQGYTF.

The chain joins TRBV29-1 to TRBJ2-7, with D perhaps TRBD2 (5 bases). From germline, CDR1 is SQVTM and CDR2 ANQGSEA. V dropped 6 bases and J dropped 0 bases, with 12 bases sitting between them. The CDR3 spans 13 residues. CDR3 bases: TGCAGCGTGGACCCACTAGACTCCTACGAGCAGTACTTC. Translated: CSVDPLDSYEQYF.

The J gene is TRBJ2-2, the V gene TRBV2; D ambiguous. The germline gives CDR1 SNHLY, CDR2 FYNNEI. The CDR3 sequence is 13 residues long. V dropped 6 bases and J dropped 1 base, with 6 bases sitting between them. This chain's CDR3 is CASSGMNTGELFF. In DNA, the CDR3 is TGTGCCAGCAGCGGCATGAACACCGGGGAGCTGTTTTTT. The whole variable domain, remainder taken from reference TRBV2 and TRBJ2-2, is EPEVTQTPSHQVTQMGQEVILRCVPISNHLYFYWYRQILGQKVEFLVSFYNNEISEKSEIFDDQFSVERPDGSNFTLKIRSTKLEDSAMYFCASSGMNTGELFFGEGSRLTVL.

The chain recombines TRBV27 with TRBJ2-7; 10 nucleotides line up with TRBD2. The CDR3 totals 15 residues. Germline V gene lookup returns CDR1 MNHEY and CDR2 SMNVEV (reference sequence). Germline trimming cut 6 bases from V and 5 bases from J; bases unmatched to any gene: 10. The CDR3 loop reads CASRLKREGLNEQYF. The CDR3 DNA sequence: TGTGCCAGCAGATTAAAGCGGGAGGGCCTCAACGAGCAGTACTTC.

The chain couples TRBV29-1 to TRBJ1-1; the D gene is possibly TRBD1 (6 bases). The germline V gene has CDR1 SQVTM and CDR2 ANQGSEA. The CDR3 runs to 14 residues. V gave up 6 bases and J gave up 6 bases, with 20 bases separating them. CDR3 loop: CSVKDRDNFPEAFF. CDR3 coding DNA: TGCAGCGTCAAGGACCGGGACAACTTCCCTGAAGCTTTCTTT.

This chain connects TRBV6-5 to TRBJ1-5; D gene ambiguous. CDR1 and CDR2 from the germline V gene are MNHEY and SVGAGI. The CDR3 loop spans 14 amino acids. V lost 6 bases, J lost 0 bases, and 9 bases lay in between. The CDR3 loop reads CASSPMDSNQPQHF. Here the CDR3 DNA reads TGTGCCAGCAGCCCCATGGATAGCAATCAGCCCCAGCATTTT.

The rearrangement links TRBV27 to TRBJ1-4; 12 nucleotides match TRBD1. The CDR3 is 17 residues long. Germline V gives CDR1 MNHEY, CDR2 SMNVEV (reference sequence). The trim removed 6 bases at V and 0 bases at J, leaving 5 bases unmatched. In nucleotides, the CDR3 is TGTGCCAGCAGCTCCGGGACAGGGGGCCCAACTAATGAAAAACTGTTTTTT. Translation: CASSSGTGGPTNEKLFF.

V gene TRBV11-2 combines with J gene TRBJ1-2; the D is unclear. CDR1 and CDR2 (germline): SGHAT, FQNNGV. Trimming pared 2 bases from V and 0 bases from J, leaving 10 bases between. The CDR3 is 15 amino acids. CDR3 loop: CASSLSSVSNYGYTF. Written as DNA, the CDR3 is TGTGCCAGCAGCTTATCCTCCGTTTCTAACTATGGCTACACCTTC.

The chain links TRBV4-3 to TRBJ2-7; tentatively, D is TRBD1 or TRBD2 (6 bases each). Germline CDR1 and CDR2: LGHNA and YSLEER. This CDR3 has 14 residues. V was pared by 1 base and J by 2 bases, with 9 bases between. The CDR3, as DNA: TGCGCCAGCAGCCAAGTCGGGGGCACCTACGAGCAGTACTTC. Amino acid sequence: CASSQVGGTYEQYF.

There are a few counts of this clone. The chain recombines TRBV19 with TRBJ2-7; 11 bases align to TRBD2. There are 16 residues in the CDR3. Germline V gene lookup returns CDR1 LNHDA and CDR2 SQIVND (reference sequence). With 6 bases clipped from V and 5 bases from J, the junction kept 12 bases outside the gene matches. CDR3 loop: CASSWTSGSPGHEQYF. The CDR3, as DNA: TGTGCCAGTAGCTGGACTAGCGGGTCGCCCGGACACGAGCAGTACTTC.

The rearrangement joins TRBV7-8 to TRBJ2-2; weak D call: TRBD1 (5 bases). Germline lookup yields CDR1 SGHVS and CDR2 FQNEAQ. CDR3 length: 12 amino acids. V lost 4 bases to trimming and J lost 9 bases, with 9 bases between them. CDR3 loop: CASSSAGRELFF. The CDR3 nucleotides read TGTGCCAGCAGCTCCGCAGGGAGGGAGCTGTTTTTT.

The rearrangement uses TRBV7-8 and TRBJ2-7, with D perhaps TRBD1 (5 bases). Trimming cost V 4 bases and J 1 base, with 14 bases left between them. The CDR3 has 15 amino acids. From germline, CDR1 is SGHVS and CDR2 FQNEAQ. The CDR3 loop is CASSSVRVGSYEQYF. For the CDR3, the DNA is TGTGCCAGCAGCTCAGTCAGGGTAGGGTCCTACGAGCAGTACTTC.

This clone showed up just once. V usage is TRBV5-5 and J usage is TRBJ2-7; possibly TRBD1 for D (6 bases). From germline, CDR1 is SGHKS and CDR2 YYEKEE (reference sequence). This CDR3 comprises 15 residues. V was shortened by 4 bases and J by 5 bases, with 19 bases between the two germline ends. CDR3 coding DNA: TGTGCCAGCAGCAAACAGGGAGTACGGTACGACGAGCAGTACTTC. It encodes CASSKQGVRYDEQYF.

The chain recombines TRBV11-2 with TRBJ2-7; 8 nucleotides match TRBD2. Germline V CDR1 and CDR2: SGHAT, FQNNGV. This CDR3 is 18 amino acids long. Unmatched junction bases numbered 21, after V lost 5 bases and J lost 6 bases. CDR3 sequence (DNA): TGTGCCAGCAGCCTAACCGGGACTAGGGACATTTTGGGCTTCGAGCAGTACTTC. Its translation: CASSLTGTRDILGFEQYF.

This sequence joins TRBV30 and TRBJ2-7; D unresolved. The length of the CDR3 is 12 residues. CDR1 GTSNPN and CDR2 SVGIG come from the germline V gene (reference sequence). Trimming stripped 5 bases from V and 0 bases from J, with 8 bases between. In nucleotides, the CDR3 is TGTGCCTGGTCACACAGCTCCTACGAGCAGTACTTC. Its translation is CAWSHSSYEQYF.

The V call is TRBV6-4, the J call TRBJ2-2; 8 positions agree with TRBD2. This CDR3 is 16 amino acids long. From germline, CDR1 is MRHNA and CDR2 SNTAGT. V lost 7 bases, J lost 3 bases, and 10 bases stayed unmatched. CDR3 loop: CASKQTPGRDTGELFF. CDR3 in DNA: TGTGCCAGCAAGCAAACCCCCGGGAGGGACACCGGGGAGCTGTTTTTT.

V is TRBV9 and J is TRBJ1-1; no firm D call. Trimming removed 4 bases at V and 5 bases at J, with 12 bases between. From germline, CDR1 is SGDLS and CDR2 YYNGEE. This CDR3 has 13 amino acids. In DNA, the CDR3 is TGTGCCAGCAGCTCGCGTTTGGGAACTGAAGCTTTCTTT. This gives the protein CASSSRLGTEAFF.

The genes are TRBV14 and TRBJ2-1; 7 bases align to TRBD2. Germline loops: CDR1 SGHDN, CDR2 FVKESK. Losses at the gene ends were 4 bases for V and 6 bases for J; bases not matched to a gene: 6. This CDR3 is 14 amino acids long. The CDR3 sequence is CASSPPGRGNEQFF. As DNA, the CDR3 is TGTGCCAGCAGCCCCCCGGGGAGGGGCAATGAGCAGTTCTTC.

The chain uses TRBV6-5 and TRBJ2-1; D call uncertain. Germline CDR1 and CDR2: MNHEY and SVGAGI. There are 14 residues in the CDR3. V was pared by 7 bases and J by 0 bases, with 10 bases between. The CDR3 DNA sequence: TGTGCCAGCAATACGAAAAGCTCCTACAATGAGCAGTTCTTC. This sequence encodes CASNTKSSYNEQFF.

The V call is TRBV4-1, the J call TRBJ2-1, with 8 bases that match TRBD1. Trimming took 2 bases from V and 7 from J; bases not matched to a gene: 10. Germline V gene lookup returns CDR1 MGHRA and CDR2 YSYEKL. The CDR3 contains 16 residues. CDR3 loop: CASSQNQGAGVNEQFF. Written as DNA, the CDR3 is TGCGCCAGCAGCCAAAACCAGGGGGCCGGGGTAAATGAGCAGTTCTTC.

This clone occurred a few times. The rearrangement links TRBV10-3 to TRBJ1-5, with TRBD1 matching over 7 bases. Trimming at V came to 10 bases and at J to 7 bases, leaving 10 bases not matched to a gene. The CDR3 loop spans 13 amino acids. Germline V gene sequence: CDR1 ENHRY, CDR2 SYGVKD. Here the CDR3 reads CATVKGAGQPQHF. CDR3 nucleotide sequence: TGTGCCACCGTTAAGGGGGCTGGGCAGCCCCAGCATTTT.

The rearrangement links TRBV4-3 to TRBJ1-3; D may be TRBD1 (5 bases). Germline CDR1 LGHNA, CDR2 YSLEER. V lost 4 bases to trimming and J lost 2 bases, with 12 bases between them. The CDR3 spans 15 residues. Written as DNA, the CDR3 is TGCGCCAGCAGCCCCCAGGGAATCGCTGGAAACACCATATATTTT. Amino acids: CASSPQGIAGNTIYF.

The V call is TRBV6-5, the J call TRBJ2-7; TRBD1 matches at 10 bases. The length of the CDR3 is 13 residues. V lost 6 bases, J lost 5 bases, and 4 bases stayed unmatched. Germline V gene data show CDR1 as MNHEY and CDR2 as SVGAGI. DNA for the CDR3: TGTGCCAGCAGCCCGACAGGGGGCCACGAGCAGTACTTC. This gives the protein CASSPTGGHEQYF.

This clone is termed medium-sized (0.01 to 0.1%). This chain joins TRBV16 and TRBJ2-1; D call uncertain. This CDR3 contains 11 residues. Trimming took off 4 bases at V and 5 bases at J, with 3 bases between the two ends. The germline CDR1 and CDR2 sequences are KGHSY and FQNENV. The CDR3 DNA is TGTGCCAGCAGCCCAAACAATGAGCAGTTCTTC. Protein sequence: CASSPNNEQFF. Variable domain in full (rest from reference TRBV16 and TRBJ2-1): GEEVAQTPKHLVRGEGQKAKLYCAPIKGHSYVFWYQQVLKNEFKFLISFQNENVFDETGMPKERFSAKCLPNSPCSLEIQATKLEDSAVYFCASSPNNEQFFGPGTRLTVL.

The rearrangement uses TRBV10-3 and TRBJ2-1; 12 bases are shared with TRBD2. Losses at the gene ends were 2 bases for V and 6 bases for J; bases not matched to a gene: 11. CDR1 is ENHRY, CDR2 SYGVKD, per germline. The CDR3 loop spans 18 amino acids. The DNA for the CDR3 is TGTGCCATCAGTGAGGGGGTGGCTAGCGGGAGGGCCGCCAATGAGCAGTTCTTC. Protein: CAISEGVASGRAANEQFF.